Shown below are 17 T cell receptor beta chains from a single sample sequenced in a study of blood T cell repertoires in COVID-19. Profiled with immunoSEQ multiplex PCR; TCRdb holds only in-frame clones, not every one. Of 290,000 or so clones in the sample, around 86% are singletons; the top ten hold under 3%. Sequenced input: PBMCs or T cells enriched from blood (not recorded which). Receptors originate from a woman aged 18-30 years who had recovered from COVID-19.

The rearrangement links TRBV5-6 to TRBJ1-1, with 7 bases matching TRBD1. CDR3 length: 17 residues. The V gene's germline CDR1 is SGHDT and CDR2 YYEEEE. The ends lost 1 base at V and 0 bases at J; junction bases unmatched: 9. CDR3 nucleotides: TGTGCCAGCAGCTTGCTCAGGGGGTTTCATATGAACACTGAAGCTTTCTTT. The encoded protein is CASSLLRGFHMNTEAFF.

This chain uses TRBV3-1 (or the pseudogene TRBV3-2) with TRBJ2-7; 9 bases line up with TRBD1. CDR3 length: 17 residues. Germline V gene sequence: CDR1 LGHDT, CDR2 YNNKEL (reference sequence). The ends lost 3 bases at V and 1 base at J; junction bases unmatched: 10. This CDR3 is CASSHHRGQGQSYEQYF. The CDR3 region has the DNA TGTGCCAGCAGCCACCACCGTGGACAGGGGCAGTCCTACGAGCAGTACTTC.

This chain joins TRBV10-2 and TRBJ2-1; D call uncertain. The CDR3 is made up of 11 amino acids. Trimming cost V 4 bases and J 4 bases, with 2 bases left between them. Germline V gives CDR1 WSHSY, CDR2 SAAADI. CDR3 residues: CASSVYNEQFF. The CDR3 DNA is TGCGCCAGCAGTGTATACAATGAGCAGTTCTTC.

Notes on this clone: Sequence at one end of the junction differs from germline and may be a read error. V and J are TRBV18 and TRBJ1-1; D gene uncertain. The CDR3 spans 14 residues. Germline-derived CDR1 and CDR2 are KGHSH and LQKENI. The CDR3 loop is CAGSPRSGRLEAFF. The CDR3 nucleotides read TGTGCCGGCTCACCACGTTCGGGTAGGCTGGAAGCTTTCTTT.

This clone was seen a handful of times. V is TRBV12-1 and J is TRBJ2-2; the tabulated D call, TRBD2, remains unverified against the DNA. TRBV12-1 is noted as a pseudogene. The CDR3 is 20 amino acids. Here the CDR3 DNA reads TGTGCCAGCAGCTTGCAGGGGAGGGCTACGAAGGGTGCGGGCACCGGGGAGCTGTTTTTT. This encodes CASSLQGRATKGAGTGELFF.

The rearrangement links TRBV19 to TRBJ2-7; 8 nucleotides align to TRBD2. The CDR3 is 16 amino acids. The germline gives CDR1 LNHDA, CDR2 SQIVND (reference sequence). V trimming: 6 bases; J trimming: 0 bases; junction bases outside the gene matches: 10. In nucleotides, the CDR3 is TGTGCCAGTAGCCTCGGGGGGGGGCTAAGCTCCTACGAGCAGTACTTC. It codes for CASSLGGGLSSYEQYF. Variable domain in full (rest from reference TRBV19 and TRBJ2-7): DGGITQSPKYLFRKEGQNVTLSCEQNLNHDAMYWYRQDPGQGLRLIYYSQIVNDFQKGDIAEGYSVSREKKESFPLTVTSAQKNPTAFYLCASSLGGGLSSYEQYFGPGTRLTVT.

CDR3 DNA: TGTGCCAGCAGCTGCTCCCGGGACAGGGTAAAAGTCGGTGATTCACCCCTCCACTTT. Its translation is CASSCSRDRVKVGDSPLHF. The chain recombines TRBV6-6 with TRBJ1-6; 9 bases align to TRBD1. V gave up 6 bases and J gave up 8 bases; unmatched junction bases: 20. In germline, CDR1 is MNHNY, CDR2 SVGAGI (reference sequence). The CDR3 covers 19 residues.

The chain joins TRBV5-1 to TRBJ2-1; possible D gene TRBD2, 6 bases. V lost 1 base, J lost 6 bases, and 14 bases lay in between. The CDR3 length is 15 residues. Germline CDR1 and CDR2: SGHRS and YFSETQ. The CDR3 here is CASSLSLPGGNEQFF. In DNA form, the CDR3 reads TGCGCCAGCAGCTTGTCCCTCCCCGGGGGCAATGAGCAGTTCTTC.

This sequence joins TRBV7-9 and TRBJ1-2; D remains ambiguous. CDR1 and CDR2 from the germline V gene are SEHNR and FQNEAQ (reference sequence). The CDR3 length is 15 residues. V shed 4 bases and J shed 4 bases, with 16 bases lying between them. CDR3 residues: CASSWSSPKIYGYTF. The CDR3 bases are TGTGCCAGCAGCTGGAGCAGCCCAAAAATCTATGGCTACACCTTC.

V gene TRBV5-1 combines with J gene TRBJ1-2; 9 bases match TRBD1. Germline CDR1 reads SGHRS; CDR2 reads YFSETQ. V shed 4 bases, J shed 5 bases, and the junction held 12 bases outside the gene matches. The CDR3 covers 16 residues. CDR3 sequence reads: CASSPGQGGGVYGYTF. The CDR3 DNA reads TGCGCCAGCAGCCCGGGACAGGGAGGAGGGGTGTATGGCTACACCTTC.

This clone was detected once. The chain carries TRBV7-8 and TRBJ1-1, with D hard to call. This CDR3 contains 13 residues. Trimming shortened V by 0 bases and J by 8 bases, and 10 bases separated the two germline ends. The germline V gene has CDR1 SGHVS and CDR2 FQNEAQ. CDR3 nucleotides: TGTGCCAGCAGCTTAGCGATTGCCCGGGAAGCTTTCTTT. It yields the protein CASSLAIAREAFF.

This chain joins TRBV30 and TRBJ2-3; 9 nucleotides align to TRBD2. Germline CDR1 and CDR2: GTSNPN and SVGIG (reference sequence). With 4 bases clipped from V and 3 bases from J, the junction kept 5 bases outside the gene matches. There are 14 residues in the CDR3. The CDR3 DNA reads as TGTGCCTGGACTAGCGGGATAGTGACAGATACGCAGTATTTT. Amino acids: CAWTSGIVTDTQYF.

The chain carries TRBV28 and TRBJ2-5, with 10 nucleotides matching TRBD2. The CDR3 has 18 residues. V lost 5 bases to trimming and J lost 1 base; unmatched junction nucleotides: 13. Germline CDR1 and CDR2: MDHEN and SYDVKM. The CDR3 reads CASSPPDGLAAFQETQYF. For the CDR3, the DNA is TGTGCCAGCAGTCCCCCCGACGGACTAGCGGCTTTCCAAGAGACCCAGTACTTC.

The chain couples TRBV12-5 to TRBJ1-3; D is uncertain. The V end was cut by 2 bases, the J end by 8 bases, with 7 bases between. CDR1 is LGHNT and CDR2 is FRNRAP in the germline V gene. CDR3 size: 12 residues. CDR3 sequence (DNA): TGTGCTAGTGGTTTGATGGCCGACACCATATATTTT. It translates to CASGLMADTIYF.

There are a few counts of this clone. The V and J genes are TRBV7-9 and TRBJ1-2, with no clear D. Germline values: CDR1 SEHNR, CDR2 FQNEAQ (reference sequence). V lost 5 bases and J lost 10, with 17 bases in between. The CDR3 runs 13 residues. In DNA, the CDR3 is TGTGCCAGCAGCCTAATGCAAGACATTGACTACACCTTC. Its translation is CASSLMQDIDYTF.

The chain combines TRBV19 with TRBJ1-1, with D perhaps TRBD1 (5 bases). Trimming cost V 3 bases and J 4 bases, with 12 bases left between them. CDR1 is LNHDA, CDR2 SQIVND, per germline (reference sequence). The length of the CDR3 is 14 residues. The CDR3 spells CASSITGGVTEAFF. The CDR3 nucleotides are TGTGCCAGTAGTATCACGGGGGGGGTCACTGAAGCTTTCTTT.

The gene calls are TRBV30 and TRBJ2-3; 9 bases fit TRBD1. The V segment lost 3 bases and the J segment 2 bases; nucleotides outside the gene matches: 6. Germline V CDR1 and CDR2: GTSNPN, SVGIG (reference sequence). CDR3 length: 15 residues. The CDR3 region has the DNA TGTGCCTGGAGGGCAGGACAGGGGTACACAGATACGCAGTATTTT. This sequence encodes CAWRAGQGYTDTQYF.